This entry is about one T cell receptor beta chain. Its antigen is not identified. The entry originates in a study of T cells after yellow fever vaccination. Overall study findings and caveats: A limited proportion of clonotypes was detected within both the CD4 and CD8 compartments. Peaking on day 5 versus 15, the secondary response was faster but weaker. Abundant contaminating clonotypes from the bulk population could appear in FACS-sorted repertoires. The booster saw the reappearance of most primary-vaccination clones (around 95% CD4, 88% CD8).

TCRdb analysed the 5' RACE reads with MiXCR anew, one entry per CDR3 protein. The table lists about 350,000 distinct CDR3 sequences, around 12% of them singletons, with 3.2% in the top ten. The CDR3 totals 13 residues. Looked up from germline, CDR1 is SGHTA and CDR2 is FQGTGA. V lost 4 bases to trimming and J lost 5 bases, with 10 bases between them. The V call is TRBV7-3, the J call TRBJ2-3; possibly TRBD2 for D (6 bases). The specimen comprised CD4+ T cells sorted from PBMCs, sampled 15 days after the yellow fever booster vaccination. This receptor was obtained from a young man who received the YFV17D yellow fever vaccine. CDR3 DNA: TGTGCCAGCAGCTCGGGGGTTAAAGATACGCAGTATTTT. This codes for CASSSGVKDTQYF.